These 21 T cell receptor beta chains came from one sample sequenced in a study of CD8+ T cells in alopecia areata. RNA extraction and reverse transcription yielded cDNA as sequencing template. Sequencing was performed with immunoSEQ multiplex PCR; in TCRdb, only in-frame clones are kept and a portion is missing. The sample shows 290,000 or so clones, none of them appearing just once. Sorting used CD4, CD8alpha, NKG2D, NKG2ACE and other markers on pooled cutaneous lymph node cells. The sequencing sample was made of CD4+ T cells sorted from a lymph node. These receptors were taken from a C3H/HeJ mouse with alopecia areata. For this strain, the MHC haplotype corresponds to H2-k.

On this clone: Mouse names are used for the genes. Sequencing ends 4 residues short of the CDR3 end; the germline J gene provides the rest. The chain has TRBV31 and TRBJ2-1; 8 bases match TRBD1. Germline V CDR1 and CDR2: GKSSPN, SITVG. The CDR3 has 15 amino acids. The CDR3 spells CAWSLRRGQRAEQFF. The sequenced part of the CDR3 DNA is TGTGCCTGGAGTCTACGCAGGGGGCAGAGAGCT. Supplemented by reference TRBV31 and TRBJ2-1, the full variable domain reads AQTIHQWPVAEIKAVGSPLSLGCTIKGKSSPNLYWYWQATGGTLQQLFYSITVGQVESVVQLNLSASRPKDDQFILSTEKLLLSHSGFYLCAWSLRRGQRAEQFFGPGTRLTVL.

On this clone: Genes and germline are mouse. The CDR3 goes on 4 residues after the read ends, and that part is filled in from the germline J gene. The chain couples TRBV31 to TRBJ2-3, with 11 bases matching TRBD2. Trimming removed 8 bases from V and 3 bases from J; junction bases left unmatched: 13. The CDR3 loop spans 16 amino acids. Looked up from germline, CDR1 is GKSSPN and CDR2 is SITVG. The CDR3 loop is CARYWGGAMGAETLYF. The sequenced CDR3 bases are TGTGCCCGCTACTGGGGGGGCGCGATGGGGGCAGAA.

With respect to this clone: Genes and germline are mouse. The CDR3 end is not reached by the read, which stops 4 residues before it; the germline J gene fills it in. This specimen includes other DNA sequences encoding the same CDR3. This chain links TRBV19 with TRBJ2-1; TRBD2 aligns across 8 bases. The CDR3 runs 13 residues. J was trimmed by 4 bases and V by 6 bases; bases with no gene match: 3. The germline gives CDR1 FNHDT, CDR2 SITEND (reference sequence). This chain's CDR3 is CASTAGGYAEQFF. The CDR3 bases that were read are TGTGCCAGCACCGCTGGGGGGTATGCT.

About this clone itself: These gene names are mouse names. Sequencing ends 4 residues short of the CDR3 end; the germline J gene provides the rest. The V and J genes are TRBV13-1 and TRBJ2-1, with D possibly TRBD1 on 5 matching bases. The V gene's germline CDR1 is NSHNY and CDR2 SYGAGN. V was cut by 1 base and J by 4 bases, with 9 bases left in between. The CDR3 has 14 amino acids. The DNA read from the CDR3 is TGTGCCAGCAGTGATATCGGACAATATGCT. Translated, it gives CASSDIGQYA. The complete CDR3 protein is CASSDIGQYAEQFF.

This clone was counted only a few times. Any gene name here is a mouse gene name. The sequenced fragment ends 4 residues before the CDR3 boundary, so the rest is inferred from the germline J gene. The J gene is TRBJ2-5, the V gene TRBV13-1, with 11 positions matching TRBD2. The CDR3 has 15 residues. Germline trimming cut 3 bases from V and 2 bases from J; bases unmatched to any gene: 2. Germline V gives CDR1 NSHNY, CDR2 SYGAGN. Here the CDR3 reads CASSGTGGIQDTQYF. The DNA read from the CDR3 is TGTGCCAGCAGTGGGACTGGGGGGATCCAAGAC.

This clone showed up just a few times. Gene labels here are mouse ones. The CDR3 end is not reached by the read, which stops 4 residues before it; the germline J gene fills it in. The chain has TRBV12-1 and TRBJ1-2, with a possible D match to TRBD1 (5 bases). The CDR3 has 13 residues. Germline V CDR1 and CDR2: SGHSN, HYEKVE. CDR3 amino acids: CASSLEGWADYTF. Incomplete CDR3 DNA: TGTGCCAGCTCTCTCGAGGGGTGGGCC.

This clone was picked up a small number of times. Each gene name is a mouse one. The read terminates 4 residues before the CDR3 end, so the remaining end is supplied by the germline J gene. The rearrangement links TRBV13-1 to TRBJ2-7; 10 bases align to TRBD2. The length of the CDR3 is 15 residues. V trimming: 5 bases; J trimming: 0 bases; junction bases outside the gene matches: 5. Germline CDR1 NSHNY, CDR2 SYGAGN. This CDR3 reads CASSGTGGVSYEQYF. The part of the CDR3 DNA that was read is TGTGCCAGCAGCGGAACTGGGGGGGTCTCCTAT.

Concerning this clone: Gene labels here are mouse ones. Here the CDR3 reads CASSPDRGSNTGQLYF. The part of the CDR3 DNA that was read is TGTGCCAGCAGCCCAGACAGGGGGTCAAACACCGGG. The chain recombines TRBV19 with TRBJ2-2; 9 nucleotides line up with TRBD1. The read falls 4 residues short of the CDR3 end, and the missing part is taken from the germline J gene. Trimming cost V 5 bases and J 0 bases; bases outside gene matches: 5. From germline, CDR1 is FNHDT and CDR2 SITEND (reference sequence). This CDR3 is built from 16 residues.

Of note for this clone: Here the gene names and germline are mouse. The read stops 4 residues short of the end of the CDR3; the missing end is completed from the germline J gene. Other DNA sequences in this sample translate to the same CDR3. The chain links TRBV13-1 to TRBJ2-7; TRBD2 matches at 9 bases. The CDR3 runs to 14 residues. V shed 5 bases, J shed 0 bases, and the junction held 3 bases outside the gene matches. The germline CDR1 and CDR2 sequences are NSHNY and SYGAGN. CDR3 bases read: TGTGCCAGCAGCCTGGGGGGGAGCTCCTAT. Residues: CASSLGGSSY. In full, the CDR3 is CASSLGGSSYEQYF.

As concerns this clone: The genes and germline here are from mouse. Read coverage stops 4 residues before the CDR3 terminus; the germline J gene supplies the remainder. The rearrangement uses TRBV13-2 and TRBJ1-2; 9 bases align to TRBD1. The CDR3 is made up of 15 amino acids. Germline CDR1 NNHNN, CDR2 SYGAGS (reference sequence). CDR3 region: CASGDAGQGWSDYTF. The CDR3 bases that were read are TGTGCCAGCGGTGATGCGGGACAGGGATGGTCC.

This clone turned up a few times. Gene names denote mouse genes. The read comes to an end 4 residues before the CDR3 does, leaving the germline J gene to fill in the end. The chain employs TRBV13-1 and TRBJ2-7; a weak D match, TRBD2 (7 bases). Germline V gene data show CDR1 as NSHNY and CDR2 as SYGAGN. V shed 0 bases and J shed 0 bases, with 10 bases lying between them. CDR3 length: 15 amino acids. The CDR3 loop reads CASSDVGGLSYEQYF. CDR3 DNA, as far as it was read: TGTGCCAGCAGTGATGTGGGGGGCCTCTCCTAT.

As concerns this clone: All gene names here are mouse names. The read ends 4 residues early relative to the CDR3; the germline J gene fills the gap. The chain combines TRBV4 with TRBJ2-3, with TRBD2 as a possible D gene (6 bases). This CDR3 is built from 14 residues. CDR1 is LGHDT, CDR2 YNNKQL, per germline (reference sequence). V was trimmed by 3 bases and J by 0 bases, leaving 7 bases between them. The covered CDR3 bases are TGTGCCAGCAGCTATGGGGGTAGTGCAGAA. Protein sequence: CASSYGGSAE. The CDR3, in full, reads CASSYGGSAETLYF. The full variable domain, rest sourced from reference TRBV4 and TRBJ2-3, is ETAVFQTPNYHVTQVGNEVSFNCKQTLGHDTMYWYKQDSKKLLKIMFSYNNKQLIVNETVPRRFSPQSSDKAHLNLRIKSVEPEDSAVYLCASSYGGSAETLYFGSGTRLTVL.

This clone was detected only a few times. Gene names are the mouse ones. The sequence runs out 4 residues before the end of the CDR3; the remainder is reconstructed from the germline J gene. The J gene is TRBJ2-2, the V gene TRBV5; a possible D gene is TRBD2 (6 bases). With 0 bases removed from V and 1 base from J, the gap between germline ends came to 9 bases. The germline V gene has CDR1 LGHNA and CDR2 YNLKQL (reference sequence). The CDR3 length is 16 residues. CDR3: CASSQEWGLNTGQLYF. Incomplete CDR3 DNA: TGTGCCAGCAGCCAAGAGTGGGGGTTAAACACCGGG.

This clone was detected ten times or more. The germline and genes are mouse ones. The read gets to within 4 residues of the CDR3 end, and the germline J gene fills in the rest. The chain employs TRBV16 and TRBJ2-2; 12 nucleotides line up with TRBD1. The CDR3 has 17 amino acids. Germline CDR1 and CDR2: SGHSA and FRNQAP. V lost 9 bases to trimming and J lost 2 bases; unmatched junction nucleotides: 10. The part of the CDR3 DNA that was read is TGTGCAAGGAGGGGCCGGGACAGGGGGCGCAACACCGGG. It specifies CARRGRDRGRNTG. The full CDR3 sequence reads CARRGRDRGRNTGQLYF. The entire variable domain, with the rest obtained from reference TRBV16 and TRBJ2-2, is as follows: NAGVIQTPRHKVTGKGQEATLWCEPISGHSAVFWYRQTIVQGLEFLTYFRNQAPIDDSGMPKERFSAQMPNQSHSTLKIQSTQPQDSAVYLCARRGRDRGRNTGQLYFGEGSKLTVL.

This clone was detected a few times. Each gene name is a mouse one. The CDR3 extends 4 residues past the end of the read, so its final part is completed from the germline J gene. J is TRBJ1-1 and V is TRBV19; 7 bases line up with TRBD1. This CDR3 is 14 amino acids long. V shed 5 bases and J 0 bases; nucleotides not matched to a gene: 4. Germline loops: CDR1 FNHDT, CDR2 SITEND (reference sequence). CDR3 sequence reads: CASRTGQTNTEVFF. The CDR3 DNA, read in part, is TGTGCCAGCAGAACGGGACAGACAAACACA.

On this clone: The germline and genes are mouse ones. The DNA ends 4 residues before the CDR3 does, and the rest of the CDR3 is filled in from the germline J gene. The chain recombines TRBV5 with TRBJ2-4; 11 bases match TRBD2. The germline V gene encodes CDR1 LGHNA and CDR2 YNLKQL (reference sequence). The CDR3 has 15 residues. The CDR3 is CASSQEWTGGNTLYF. CDR3 bases read: TGTGCCAGCAGCCAAGAGTGGACTGGGGGGAAC.

In this sample, this clone turned up a few times. The gene names given are mouse names. The read terminates 4 residues before the CDR3 end, so the remaining end is supplied by the germline J gene. The chain joins TRBV5 to TRBJ2-2; TRBD2 is a possible D gene (5 bases). Germline V gene data show CDR1 as LGHNA and CDR2 as YNLKQL (reference sequence). The V gene lost 0 bases and the J gene lost 0 bases, with 8 bases spanning the gap. The CDR3 loop spans 16 amino acids. The CDR3 sequence is CASSQEGWANTGQLYF. CDR3 DNA (partial): TGTGCCAGCAGCCAAGAAGGCTGGGCAAACACCGGG.

This clone was observed a handful of times. Given a much more abundant clone one base away, this may be a read error. Mouse names are used for the genes. The read falls 4 residues short of the CDR3 end, and the missing part is taken from the germline J gene. This sample includes further DNA sequences coding for the same CDR3. The chain combines TRBV19 with TRBJ2-2, with TRBD1 matching 7 bases. Unmatched junction bases numbered 4, after V lost 5 bases and J lost 0 bases. Germline V lookup: CDR1 FNHDT, CDR2 SITEND (reference sequence). This CDR3 comprises 15 residues. The chain's CDR3 is CASRPGQTNTGQLYF. The DNA read from the CDR3 is TGTGCCAGCAGACCGGGACAGACAAACACCGGG.

With respect to this clone: Gene names denote mouse genes. The sequenced fragment ends 4 residues before the CDR3 boundary, so the rest is inferred from the germline J gene. The gene calls are TRBV17 and TRBJ1-2; weak D call: TRBD1 (5 bases). Germline V gene data show CDR1 as MNHDT and CDR2 as YYDKIL. With 4 bases removed from V and 1 base from J, the gap between germline ends came to 7 bases. The CDR3 runs to 13 residues. The part of the CDR3 DNA that was read is TGTGCTAGCAGTAAAAGGGGAAACTCC. Translated: CASSKRGNS. Given in full, the CDR3 is CASSKRGNSDYTF. Full variable domain (outside the CDR3, taken from reference TRBV17 and TRBJ1-2): DTTVKQNPRYKLARVGKPVNLICSQTMNHDTMYWYQKKPNQAPKLLLFYYDKILNREADTFEKFQSSRPNNSFCSLYIGSAGLEYSAMYLCASSKRGNSDYTFGSGTRLLVI.

This clone was seen a handful of times. Each gene name is a mouse one. The CDR3 end lies 4 residues beyond the end of the read and is filled in from the germline J gene. The rearrangement uses TRBV1 and TRBJ2-5, with 10 bases matching TRBD2. CDR1 is NSQYPW and CDR2 is LRSPGD in the germline V gene (reference sequence). CDR3 length equals 15 residues. Trimming at V came to 0 bases and at J to 3 bases, leaving 0 bases not matched to a gene. CDR3 loop: CTCSAEDWGQDTQYF. CDR3 DNA (partial): TGCACCTGCAGTGCAGAGGACTGGGGGCAAGAC.

For this clone: Gene names and germline refer to mouse. The DNA ends 4 residues before the CDR3 does, and the rest of the CDR3 is filled in from the germline J gene. The chain links TRBV13-3 to TRBJ2-7; TRBD1 might be the D (6 bases). CDR1 is NNHDY and CDR2 is SYVADS in the germline V gene. The CDR3 covers 13 residues. The V end was cut by 2 bases, the J end by 2 bases, with 8 bases between. CDR3 DNA (partial): TGTGCCAGCAGTGAACAGGGCCCCTAT. Translation: CASSEQGPY. The whole CDR3 protein is CASSEQGPYEQYF.